One and the same sample provided the 21 T cell receptor beta chains below, sequenced in a study of blood T cell repertoires in COVID-19. Libraries were prepared by immunoSEQ multiplex PCR; TCRdb keeps only in-frame clonotypes and omits some of them. The profile shows about 49,000 clones, about 88% of them singletons. Sequenced: peripheral blood. These receptors all come from a man aged 35 to 55 with active COVID-19.

The chain couples TRBV13 to TRBJ2-2; 11 bases fit TRBD2. CDR1 is PRHDT, CDR2 FYEKMQ, per germline (reference sequence). This CDR3 contains 16 residues. Trimming cost V 1 base and J 5 bases; bases outside gene matches: 3. The CDR3: CASSLEGLAETGELFF. The CDR3 DNA is TGTGCCAGCAGCTTAGAGGGACTAGCGGAGACCGGGGAGCTGTTTTTT.

This chain joins TRBV7-3 and TRBJ1-1, with D unresolved. Germline CDR1 and CDR2: SGHTA and FQGTGA. V lost 5 bases and J lost 4, with 14 bases in between. This CDR3 is built from 14 residues. The CDR3 spells CASSPRPGGTEAFF. CDR3 bases: TGTGCCAGCAGCCCCCGCCCGGGTGGCACTGAAGCTTTCTTT.

V gene TRBV5-4 combines with J gene TRBJ2-2, with D possibly TRBD1 on 6 matching bases. V dropped 0 bases and J dropped 5 bases, with 11 bases sitting between them. The germline V gene encodes CDR1 SGHNT and CDR2 YYREEE (reference sequence). The CDR3 is 15 residues long. CDR3 nucleotide sequence: TGTGCCAGCAGCTTGGACAGGGTGGGGACCGGGGAGCTGTTTTTT. Amino acid sequence: CASSLDRVGTGELFF.

This chain uses TRBV7-8 with TRBJ1-3, with TRBD1 matching 11 bases. J lost 7 bases, V lost 5 bases, and 7 bases had no gene match. The length of the CDR3 is 15 residues. Germline-derived CDR1 and CDR2 are SGHVS and FQNEAQ. The chain's CDR3 is CASSPGQGVWNTIYF. Here the CDR3 DNA reads TGTGCCAGCAGCCCGGGACAGGGGGTATGGAACACCATATATTTT.

The V and J genes are TRBV7-3 and TRBJ2-1, with 7 positions matching TRBD2. Germline lookup yields CDR1 SGHTA and CDR2 FQGTGA. The length of the CDR3 is 14 residues. Unmatched junction bases numbered 6, after V lost 3 bases and J lost 7 bases. The CDR3 DNA is TGTGCCAGCAGCTTCCCCGGGGGAGGGAATGAGCAGTTCTTC. The encoded protein is CASSFPGGGNEQFF.

This clone appeared a few times. The chain has TRBV5-1 and TRBJ1-2; 7 positions match TRBD1. There are 13 residues in the CDR3. Trimming cost V 4 bases and J 6 bases; bases outside gene matches: 6. The germline V gene encodes CDR1 SGHRS and CDR2 YFSETQ. As DNA, the CDR3 is TGCGCCAGCAGCCCATACAGGGGTGATGGCTACACCTTC. Translation: CASSPYRGDGYTF.

This clone was found a few times. The rearrangement links TRBV28 to TRBJ1-6, with 7 bases fitting TRBD1. V was pared by 6 bases and J by 17 bases, with 10 bases of the junction left unmatched. Germline CDR1 reads MDHEN; CDR2 reads SYDVKM. This CDR3 is built from 12 residues. The CDR3 reads CASSRQGLLVHF. The CDR3, as DNA: TGTGCCAGCAGCCGACAGGGTTTGCTGGTCCACTTT.

V is TRBV5-4 and J is TRBJ2-7, with D possibly being TRBD2 (5 bases). The CDR3 runs to 13 residues. Trimming left V 2 bases short and J 5 bases short, with 11 bases between. Germline assignment: CDR1 SGHNT and CDR2 YYREEE (reference sequence). CDR3 DNA: TGTGCCAGCAGCTTTAGCGCGGGCCACGAGCAGTACTTC. Its protein is CASSFSAGHEQYF.

The V and J genes are TRBV18 and TRBJ2-1, with D perhaps TRBD2 (5 bases). V lost 3 bases and J lost 0, with 12 bases in between. Germline V gene data show CDR1 as KGHSH and CDR2 as LQKENI. CDR3 length: 16 residues. This CDR3 is CASSPGAVSSYNEQFF. CDR3 nucleotide sequence: TGTGCCAGCTCACCTGGAGCGGTAAGCTCCTACAATGAGCAGTTCTTC.

The chain joins TRBV6-5 to TRBJ2-7; D not certain. V was cut by 0 bases and J by 1 base, with 10 bases left in between. CDR1 and CDR2 from the germline V gene are MNHEY and SVGAGI. CDR3 length: 15 residues. The CDR3 nucleotides read TGTGCCAGCAGTTACTCCCGGTCCCTATCCTACGAGCAGTACTTC. Amino acid sequence: CASSYSRSLSYEQYF.

The genes are TRBV5-1 and TRBJ2-7; 9 positions match TRBD1. The CDR3 loop spans 13 amino acids. Germline trimming cut 5 bases from V and 5 bases from J; bases unmatched to any gene: 5. Germline lookup yields CDR1 SGHRS and CDR2 YFSETQ. This CDR3 reads CASSSRTGDEQYF. The CDR3 coding sequence is TGCGCCAGCAGTTCACGGACAGGGGACGAGCAGTACTTC.

This sequence joins TRBV6-6 and TRBJ1-1; D may be TRBD1 (5 bases). V shed 6 bases and J shed 3 bases, with 11 bases lying between them. The CDR3 has 13 residues. Germline V lookup: CDR1 MNHNY, CDR2 SVGAGI (reference sequence). This CDR3 is CASSSQGDTEAFF. The DNA of the CDR3 is TGTGCCAGCAGCTCTCAAGGGGACACTGAAGCTTTCTTT.

Written as DNA, the CDR3 is TGTGCCTGTGCTAGCGGGAGGGAATTCGAGCAGTTCTTC. Translation: CACASGREFEQFF. This chain links TRBV30 with TRBJ2-1, with 12 bases fitting TRBD2. Germline V lookup: CDR1 GTSNPN, CDR2 SVGIG (reference sequence). The junction had 7 bases not matched to a gene; V was cut back by 6 bases and J by 10 bases. The CDR3 totals 13 residues.

V usage is TRBV10-3 and J usage is TRBJ1-4; 10 bases align to TRBD1. The germline gives CDR1 ENHRY, CDR2 SYGVKD. V shed 5 bases, J shed 1 base, and the junction held 7 bases outside the gene matches. The CDR3 consists of 17 residues. CDR3: CAISRTGGYGTNEKLFF. The CDR3 bases are TGTGCCATCAGTCGGACAGGGGGGTACGGAACTAATGAAAAACTGTTTTTT.

This rearrangement joins TRBV28 to TRBJ1-4, with D unclear. The V end lost 3 bases, the J end lost 5 bases, and 4 bases lay between the germline ends. In germline, CDR1 is MDHEN, CDR2 SYDVKM. The CDR3 spans 12 residues. CDR3 in DNA: TGTGCCAGCAGTTTGACAAATGAAAAACTGTTTTTT. This codes for CASSLTNEKLFF.

Comments on this clone: Other DNA sequences in the sample encode the same CDR3. V and J are TRBV7-9 and TRBJ1-1; D is possibly TRBD1 (6 bases). Germline CDR1 reads SEHNR; CDR2 reads FQNEAQ (reference sequence). The CDR3 has 13 amino acids. Deletions cut 5 bases from V and 3 bases from J, with 10 bases between. The CDR3 bases are TGTGCCAGCAGCCTTGGACAGCACACTGAAGCTTTCTTT. Its protein product is CASSLGQHTEAFF.

The V call is TRBV12-3 or TRBV12-4, the J call TRBJ1-4, with D unresolved. The V end was cut by 1 base, the J end by 8 bases, with 8 bases between. The CDR3 runs 13 residues. The CDR3 loop is CASSLEAREKLFF. The CDR3 DNA is TGTGCCAGCAGTTTAGAGGCTAGGGAAAAACTGTTTTTT.

V gene TRBV10-3 combines with J gene TRBJ1-1, with a weak D call TRBD1 (6 bases). V was trimmed by 7 bases and J by 8 bases, leaving 11 bases between them. Germline V CDR1 and CDR2: ENHRY, SYGVKD. The CDR3 is 11 amino acids. CDR3 sequence: CAIKGGQEAFF. For the CDR3, the DNA is TGTGCCATCAAGGGGGGGCAGGAAGCTTTCTTT.

V is TRBV25-1 and J is TRBJ2-7; TRBD2 aligns across 8 bases. The length of the CDR3 is 17 residues. Per germline, CDR1 MGHDK and CDR2 SYGVNS. J lost 1 base, V lost 0 bases, and 8 bases had no gene match. CDR3 bases: TGTGCCAGCAGTGAATATTCAGCGGGAGCCCGTTCCTACGAGCAGTACTTC. The encoded protein is CASSEYSAGARSYEQYF.

V is TRBV6-5 and J is TRBJ2-3; perhaps TRBD1 as D (5 bases). Germline values: CDR1 MNHEY, CDR2 SVGAGI. This CDR3 is 15 amino acids long. V lost 6 bases and J 2 bases, leaving 15 bases between the germline ends. CDR3 nucleotides: TGTGCCAGCAGCTCGTTGCAGGGCGACACAGATACGCAGTATTTT. Protein: CASSSLQGDTDTQYF.

V and J are TRBV9 and TRBJ2-1; D may be TRBD2 (5 bases). Trimming took 5 bases from V and 0 from J, leaving 9 bases between them. The germline gives CDR1 SGDLS, CDR2 YYNGEE. This CDR3 has 14 residues. CDR3 coding DNA: TGTGCCAGCAGTGAGGGTAGCTCCTACAATGAGCAGTTCTTC. This translates into CASSEGSSYNEQFF.